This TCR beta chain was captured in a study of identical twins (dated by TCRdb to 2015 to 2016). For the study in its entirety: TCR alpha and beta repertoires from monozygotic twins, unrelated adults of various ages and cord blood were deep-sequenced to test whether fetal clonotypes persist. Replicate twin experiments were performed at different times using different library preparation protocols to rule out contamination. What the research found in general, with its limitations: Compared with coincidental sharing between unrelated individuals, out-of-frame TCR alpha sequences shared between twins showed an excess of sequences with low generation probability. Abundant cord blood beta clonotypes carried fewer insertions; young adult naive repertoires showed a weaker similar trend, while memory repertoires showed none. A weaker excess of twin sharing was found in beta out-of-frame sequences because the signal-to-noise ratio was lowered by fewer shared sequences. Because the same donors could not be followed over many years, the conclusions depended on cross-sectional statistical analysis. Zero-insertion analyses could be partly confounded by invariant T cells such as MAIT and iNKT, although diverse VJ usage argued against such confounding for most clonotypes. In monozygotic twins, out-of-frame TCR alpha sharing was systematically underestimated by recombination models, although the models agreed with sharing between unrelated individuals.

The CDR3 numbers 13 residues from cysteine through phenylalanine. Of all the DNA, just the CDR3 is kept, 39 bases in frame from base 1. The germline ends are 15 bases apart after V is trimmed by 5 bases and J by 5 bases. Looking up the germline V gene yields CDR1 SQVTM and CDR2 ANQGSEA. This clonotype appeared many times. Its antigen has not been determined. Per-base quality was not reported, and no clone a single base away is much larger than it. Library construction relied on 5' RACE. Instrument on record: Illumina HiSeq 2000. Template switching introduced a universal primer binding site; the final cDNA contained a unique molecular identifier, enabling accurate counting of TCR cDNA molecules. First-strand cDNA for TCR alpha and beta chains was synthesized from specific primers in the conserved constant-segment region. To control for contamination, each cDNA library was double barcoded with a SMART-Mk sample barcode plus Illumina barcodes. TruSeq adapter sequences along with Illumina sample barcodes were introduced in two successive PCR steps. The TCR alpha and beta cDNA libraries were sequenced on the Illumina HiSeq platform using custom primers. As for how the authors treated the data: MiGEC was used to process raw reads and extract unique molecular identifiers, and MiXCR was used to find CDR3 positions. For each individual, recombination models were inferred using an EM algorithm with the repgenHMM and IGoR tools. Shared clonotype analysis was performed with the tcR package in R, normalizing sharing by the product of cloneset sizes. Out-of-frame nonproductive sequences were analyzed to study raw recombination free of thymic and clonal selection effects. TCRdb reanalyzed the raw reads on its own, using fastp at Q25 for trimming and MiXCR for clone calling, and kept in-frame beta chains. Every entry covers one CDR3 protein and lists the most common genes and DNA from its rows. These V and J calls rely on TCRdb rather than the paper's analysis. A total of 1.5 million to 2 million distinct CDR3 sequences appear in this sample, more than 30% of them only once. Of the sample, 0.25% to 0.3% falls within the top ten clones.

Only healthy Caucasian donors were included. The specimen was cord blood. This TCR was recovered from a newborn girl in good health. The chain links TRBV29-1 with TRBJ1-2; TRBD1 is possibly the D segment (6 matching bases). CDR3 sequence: CSVTGGSMYGYTF. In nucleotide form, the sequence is TGCAGCGTTACGGGGGGCAGTATGTATGGCTACACCTTC.